The rows below give T cell receptor beta chains drawn from one sample of a study of T-cell memory formation after mild COVID-19. In TCRdb, the 5' RACE reads were re-called with MiXCR into one record per CDR3 protein. The sample shows 350,000 to 500,000 distinct CDR3 sequences, over 15% of them seen only once. Material: PBMCs or a T cell subset sorted from them (not recorded which). Receptors were obtained from a man aged 18 to 29 who had mild COVID-19 (a few samples of this study predate the infection). Cell type and time point are not known. CDR3s include the opening cysteine and the closing phenylalanine or tryptophan. Fields, in order: V gene, clone size, D gene, J gene, CDR3 protein, CDR3 DNA. A D gene is named only where the DNA matches it firmly. The size field is filled for only some rows; it gives once, few, many or a size class.

v_call: TRBV5-1; clone_size: many; d_call: -; j_call: TRBJ2-3; cdr3_aa: CASSLWASTDTQYF; cdr3_nt: TGCGCCAGCAGCTTGTGGGCCAGCACAGATACGCAGTATTTT
v_call: TRBV20-1; clone_size: -; d_call: -; j_call: TRBJ1-4; cdr3_aa: CSASETLATNEKLFF; cdr3_nt: TGCAGTGCTAGCGAGACACTCGCAACTAATGAAAAACTGTTTTTT
v_call: TRBV20-1; clone_size: -; d_call: -; j_call: TRBJ1-1; cdr3_aa: CSAARQLEAFF; cdr3_nt: TGCAGTGCTGCTAGACAGCTTGAAGCTTTCTTT
v_call: TRBV7-2; clone_size: -; d_call: -; j_call: TRBJ2-1; cdr3_aa: CASSLDRGTHNEQFF; cdr3_nt: TGTGCCAGCAGCTTAGACCGGGGGACCCACAATGAGCAGTTCTTC
v_call: TRBV3-1; clone_size: -; d_call: -; j_call: TRBJ2-6; cdr3_aa: CASSTSSGANVLTF; cdr3_nt: TGTGCCAGCAGTACCAGCTCTGGGGCCAACGTCCTGACTTTC
v_call: TRBV7-2; clone_size: -; d_call: TRBD1; j_call: TRBJ1-1; cdr3_aa: CASSVSSGTVLDTEAFF; cdr3_nt: TGTGCCAGCAGCGTCTCATCCGGGACAGTCCTTGACACTGAAGCTTTCTTT
v_call: TRBV6-5; clone_size: many; d_call: -; j_call: TRBJ2-2; cdr3_aa: CASRGYGELFF; cdr3_nt: TGTGCCAGCAGGGGGTACGGGGAGCTGTTTTTT
v_call: TRBV20-1; clone_size: -; d_call: TRBD1; j_call: TRBJ2-5; cdr3_aa: CSAPRRDRAETQYF; cdr3_nt: TGCAGTGCCCCCCGCCGGGACAGGGCGGAGACCCAGTACTTC
v_call: TRBV28; clone_size: -; d_call: -; j_call: TRBJ2-2; cdr3_aa: CASREGWVSGELFF; cdr3_nt: TGTGCCAGCAGGGAGGGATGGGTCAGCGGGGAGCTGTTTTTT
v_call: TRBV7-9; clone_size: few; d_call: -; j_call: TRBJ1-2; cdr3_aa: CASRSRGLRRNGYTF; cdr3_nt: TGTGCCAGCAGGTCCCGCGGACTAAGACGGAATGGCTACACCTTC
v_call: TRBV20-1; clone_size: many; d_call: -; j_call: TRBJ1-1; cdr3_aa: CSARRQGKAFF; cdr3_nt: TGCAGTGCTAGAAGGCAGGGAAAGGCTTTCTTT
v_call: TRBV9; clone_size: -; d_call: -; j_call: TRBJ1-1; cdr3_aa: CASSVLMNTEAFF; cdr3_nt: TGTGCCAGCAGCGTATTGATGAACACTGAAGCTTTCTTT
v_call: TRBV5-5; clone_size: -; d_call: -; j_call: TRBJ2-7; cdr3_aa: CASSLAGSIAYEQYF; cdr3_nt: TGTGCCAGCAGCTTGGCTGGGAGCATCGCGTACGAGCAGTACTTC
v_call: TRBV7-6; clone_size: -; d_call: TRBD1; j_call: TRBJ1-4; cdr3_aa: CASSSGTGFEKLFF; cdr3_nt: TGTGCCAGCAGCTCCGGGACAGGGTTCGAAAAACTGTTTTTT
v_call: TRBV30; clone_size: few; d_call: -; j_call: TRBJ2-5; cdr3_aa: CAWNPGKETQYF; cdr3_nt: TGTGCCTGGAACCCGGGAAAAGAGACCCAGTACTTC
v_call: TRBV19; clone_size: -; d_call: -; j_call: TRBJ2-1; cdr3_aa: CASSIDGTESGNEQFF; cdr3_nt: TGTGCCAGTAGTATAGATGGGACAGAAAGCGGGAATGAGCAGTTCTTC
v_call: TRBV5-1; clone_size: few; d_call: -; j_call: TRBJ2-1; cdr3_aa: CASSGRAYNEQFF; cdr3_nt: TGCGCCAGCAGCGGGCGGGCGTACAATGAGCAGTTCTTC
v_call: TRBV29-1; clone_size: few; d_call: TRBD2; j_call: TRBJ2-2; cdr3_aa: CSVIAGGNTGELFF; cdr3_nt: TGCAGCGTGATAGCGGGGGGAAACACCGGGGAGCTGTTTTTT
v_call: TRBV12-3/TRBV12-4; clone_size: -; d_call: TRBD2; j_call: TRBJ2-5; cdr3_aa: CASSRRGGGETQYF; cdr3_nt: TGTGCCAGCAGCCGGCGGGGGGGCGGAGAGACCCAGTACTTC
v_call: TRBV6-2/TRBV6-3; clone_size: few; d_call: TRBD1; j_call: TRBJ1-1; cdr3_aa: CASSRTGRAFF; cdr3_nt: TGTGCCAGCAGCCGGACAGGGAGAGCTTTCTTT
v_call: TRBV12-3/TRBV12-4; clone_size: many; d_call: -; j_call: TRBJ2-7; cdr3_aa: CASSLGSEEFSEQYF; cdr3_nt: TGTGCCAGCAGTTTGGGATCGGAGGAGTTCAGCGAGCAGTACTTC
v_call: TRBV14; clone_size: few; d_call: -; j_call: TRBJ2-5; cdr3_aa: CASSRGRWQETQYF; cdr3_nt: TGTGCCAGCAGCCGAGGGCGATGGCAAGAGACCCAGTACTTC
v_call: TRBV4-3; clone_size: -; d_call: -; j_call: TRBJ2-2; cdr3_aa: CASSQDKGELFF; cdr3_nt: TGCGCCAGCAGCCAAGATAAGGGGGAGCTGTTTTTT
v_call: TRBV6-2/TRBV6-3; clone_size: -; d_call: -; j_call: TRBJ2-1; cdr3_aa: CASTVWSYNEQFF; cdr3_nt: TGTGCCAGCACGGTCTGGTCCTACAATGAGCAGTTCTTC
v_call: TRBV7-9; clone_size: few; d_call: TRBD1; j_call: TRBJ2-4; cdr3_aa: CASSSRTGADIQYF; cdr3_nt: TGTGCCAGCAGCTCCCGGACAGGGGCGGACATTCAGTACTTC
v_call: TRBV12-3/TRBV12-4; clone_size: many; d_call: TRBD1; j_call: TRBJ2-2; cdr3_aa: CASRRQGNTGELFF; cdr3_nt: TGTGCCAGCAGACGACAGGGGAACACCGGGGAGCTGTTTTTT
v_call: TRBV20-1; clone_size: -; d_call: -; j_call: TRBJ1-5; cdr3_aa: CSAREQTSNQPQHF; cdr3_nt: TGCAGTGCTCGAGAACAGACGAGCAATCAGCCCCAGCATTTT
v_call: TRBV20-1; clone_size: -; d_call: TRBD2; j_call: TRBJ2-2; cdr3_aa: CSARLSSGDTGELFF; cdr3_nt: TGCAGTGCTAGACTGTCTAGCGGCGACACCGGGGAGCTGTTTTTT
v_call: TRBV20-1; clone_size: -; d_call: -; j_call: TRBJ2-7; cdr3_aa: CSARVLPSYEQYF; cdr3_nt: TGCAGTGCTAGAGTTCTGCCCTCCTACGAGCAGTACTTC
v_call: TRBV29-1; clone_size: few; d_call: -; j_call: TRBJ2-1; cdr3_aa: CSALVYNEQFF; cdr3_nt: TGCAGCGCACTTGTCTACAATGAGCAGTTCTTC
v_call: TRBV7-9; clone_size: few; d_call: -; j_call: TRBJ2-2; cdr3_aa: CASNRQGVNGELFF; cdr3_nt: TGTGCCAGCAATAGGCAAGGGGTCAACGGGGAGCTGTTTTTT
v_call: TRBV12-3/TRBV12-4; clone_size: few; d_call: TRBD1; j_call: TRBJ1-5; cdr3_aa: CASSFGGTVDQPQHF; cdr3_nt: TGTGCCAGCAGTTTTGGGGGGACAGTAGATCAGCCCCAGCATTTT
v_call: TRBV18; clone_size: few; d_call: -; j_call: TRBJ2-5; cdr3_aa: CASSQDGPQETQYF; cdr3_nt: TGTGCCAGCTCCCAGGACGGCCCGCAAGAGACCCAGTACTTC
v_call: TRBV5-4; clone_size: -; d_call: TRBD2; j_call: TRBJ2-7; cdr3_aa: CASSLAAGGSYEQYF; cdr3_nt: TGTGCCAGCAGCTTGGCAGCGGGGGGCTCCTACGAGCAGTACTTC
v_call: TRBV10-3; clone_size: few; d_call: TRBD2; j_call: TRBJ2-5; cdr3_aa: CAISPSGGTQETQYF; cdr3_nt: TGTGCCATCAGCCCTAGCGGGGGTACCCAAGAGACCCAGTACTTC